Following are 22 T cell receptor beta chains from one sample sequenced in a study of regulatory T cells in long-lasting Graves disease. In building TCR beta libraries, iRepertoire HTBI primers were used together with Arm-PCR of CDR3 regions. TCRdb reprocessed the multiplex PCR reads via MiXCR and lists one record per CDR3 protein. The sample includes about 420,000 distinct CDR3 sequences, roughly 15% of them seen just once. Time point specified: newly diagnosed GD, antithyroid drugs for less than 3 months. After RNA was extracted from PBMCs, the TCR library was made from it. The same specimen was also included in a second study, on T cells in Graves' hyperthyroidism and ophthalmopathy.

The sequences come from peripheral blood mononuclear cells (PBMCs), collected at new diagnosis, from a patient treated with antithyroid drugs. The receptors come from a young woman with Graves disease.

This clonotype turned up a few times. This chain links TRBV6-2 or TRBV6-3 with TRBJ2-3; TRBD2 agrees at 11 bases. Germline V gene lookup returns CDR1 MNHEY and CDR2 SVGEGT. This CDR3 has 15 residues. Losses at the gene ends were 7 bases for V and 3 bases for J; bases not matched to a gene: 6. The CDR3 DNA follows: TGTGCCAGCAAACTAGCGGGAGACGAAACAGATACGCAGTATTTT. Translated: CASKLAGDETDTQYF.

The V call is TRBV7-9, the J call TRBJ2-3; 8 bases are a match to TRBD2. This CDR3 comprises 17 residues. With 5 bases clipped from V and 7 bases from J, the junction kept 17 bases outside the gene matches. Germline lookup yields CDR1 SEHNR and CDR2 FQNEAQ (reference sequence). The CDR3 here is CASSTSNPIAGPHTQYF. Written as DNA, the CDR3 is TGTGCCAGCAGCACCTCTAACCCTATAGCGGGGCCCCATACGCAGTATTTT. Drawing the rest from reference TRBV7-9 and TRBJ2-3, the complete variable domain is DTGVSQNPRHKITKRGQNVTFRCDPISEHNRLYWYRQTLGQGPEFLTYFQNEAQLEKSRLLSDRFSAERPKGSFSTLEIQRTEQGDSAMYLCASSTSNPIAGPHTQYFGPGTRLTVL.

The chain couples TRBV20-1 to TRBJ1-3, with D hard to call. Germline assignment: CDR1 DFQATT and CDR2 SNEGSKA (reference sequence). V was trimmed by 1 base and J by 2 bases, leaving 12 bases between them. There are 15 residues in the CDR3. The CDR3 here is CSARVPLRTGNTIYF. In DNA, the CDR3 is TGCAGTGCTAGAGTTCCACTAAGGACTGGAAACACCATATATTTT.

The chain links TRBV7-9 to TRBJ2-7; perhaps TRBD2 as D (6 bases). With 7 bases removed from V and 4 bases from J, the gap between germline ends came to 17 bases. In germline, CDR1 is SEHNR, CDR2 FQNEAQ (reference sequence). This CDR3 has 14 amino acids. CDR3 sequence (DNA): TGTGCCAGCACCCAGAGGGACTTCCGTTACGAGCAGTACTTC. Its protein is CASTQRDFRYEQYF. The full variable domain, its missing parts supplied by reference TRBV7-9 and TRBJ2-7, is DTGVSQNPRHKITKRGQNVTFRCDPISEHNRLYWYRQTLGQGPEFLTYFQNEAQLEKSRLLSDRFSAERPKGSFSTLEIQRTEQGDSAMYLCASTQRDFRYEQYFGPGTRLTVT.

The rearrangement links TRBV10-2 to TRBJ1-5; no clear D. This CDR3 region has 15 residues. The V gene lost 5 bases and the J gene lost 0 bases, with 11 bases spanning the gap. Germline CDR1 WSHSY, CDR2 SAAADI. The CDR3, as DNA: TGCGCCAGCAGTTCCACCGACTATAGCAATCAGCCCCAGCATTTT. It codes for CASSSTDYSNQPQHF.

There are a few counts of this clonotype. This chain uses TRBV20-1 with TRBJ2-3; 7 nucleotides align to TRBD1. Germline CDR1 reads DFQATT; CDR2 reads SNEGSKA (reference sequence). This CDR3 is built from 16 residues. The trim removed 3 bases at V and 1 base at J, leaving 10 bases unmatched. This CDR3 is CSASNPLTGRTDTQYF. DNA for the CDR3: TGCAGTGCTAGCAACCCTTTGACAGGGCGCACAGATACGCAGTATTTT.

This clonotype showed up just a few times. The chain couples TRBV15 to TRBJ2-3; D is unclear. The better agreement between TRBJ1-1 and the DNA end casts doubt on the J call. The CDR3 loop spans 12 amino acids. CDR1 LNHNV and CDR2 YYDKDF come from the germline V gene (reference sequence). CDR3 nucleotide sequence: TGTGCCACCAGCAGAGACTACTTTGAAGCTTTCTTT. Its protein product is CATSRDYFEAFF.

The rearrangement uses TRBV27 and TRBJ1-6; 11 bases agree with TRBD1. The CDR3 spans 17 residues. In germline, CDR1 is MNHEY, CDR2 SMNVEV (reference sequence). Losses at the gene ends were 3 bases for V and 6 bases for J; bases not matched to a gene: 7. Written as DNA, the CDR3 is TGTGCCAGCAGTTTGGTTGGACAGGGGGCAGTTAATTCACCCCTCCACTTT. Protein product: CASSLVGQGAVNSPLHF.

This clonotype was counted at least ten times. V gene TRBV5-1 combines with J gene TRBJ1-3; perhaps TRBD1 as D (5 bases). Trimming took 0 bases from V and 3 from J, leaving 7 bases between them. CDR1 SGHRS and CDR2 YFSETQ come from the germline V gene. The CDR3 consists of 14 residues. The CDR3 protein is CASSLETDGNTIYF. CDR3 DNA: TGCGCCAGCAGCTTGGAGACAGATGGAAACACCATATATTTT.

This clonotype was recorded many times. The chain is built from TRBV2 and TRBJ2-7, with D maybe TRBD2 (6 bases). Looked up from germline, CDR1 is SNHLY and CDR2 is FYNNEI. Trimming pared 7 bases from V and 2 bases from J, leaving 9 bases between. There are 12 residues in the CDR3. The CDR3 protein is CASMGGTYEQYF. CDR3 coding DNA: TGTGCCAGCATGGGGGGAACCTACGAGCAGTACTTC.

Comment on this clonotype: This may arise from a read error, as a much more abundant clone is one base away. The chain is built from TRBV11-2 and TRBJ2-1, with TRBD2 matching over 9 bases. This CDR3 comprises 16 residues. Germline CDR1 and CDR2: SGHAT and FQNNGV. CDR3 sequence: CASTPPGGLAPNGQFF. The CDR3 DNA reads TGTGCCAGCACCCCTCCCGGGGGACTAGCCCCCAATGGGCAGTTCTTC.

This clonotype has more than one count but fewer than ten. V gene TRBV29-1 combines with J gene TRBJ2-3; D possibly corresponds to TRBD2 (6 bases). Trimming left V 3 bases short and J 0 bases short, with 16 bases between. This CDR3 comprises 16 residues. Germline V gives CDR1 SQVTM, CDR2 ANQGSEA. CDR3 in amino acids: CSVDFYFLASTDTQYF. The CDR3 coding sequence is TGCAGCGTTGATTTTTATTTCCTAGCGAGCACAGATACGCAGTATTTT.

In its sample, this clonotype was seen many times. The chain combines TRBV29-1 with TRBJ2-1, with 9 bases matching TRBD2. Looked up from germline, CDR1 is SQVTM and CDR2 is ANQGSEA. CDR3 size: 15 residues. After removal of 6 bases from V and 3 bases from J, the junction contained 9 bases not matched to a gene. For the CDR3, the DNA is TGCAGCGTGGGGACTAGCCGCAGCCTCTACAATGAGCAGTTCTTC. Translation gives CSVGTSRSLYNEQFF.

This clonotype was observed at least ten times. The CDR3: CASSQEIRGVNTEAFF. The CDR3 nucleotides read TGCGCCAGCAGCCAAGAAATCAGGGGGGTGAACACTGAAGCTTTCTTT. The J gene is TRBJ1-1, the V gene TRBV4-1; the match to TRBD1 covers 7 bases. Germline loops: CDR1 MGHRA, CDR2 YSYEKL. The CDR3 runs 16 residues. The junction had 4 bases not matched to a gene; V was cut back by 0 bases and J by 0 bases.

In this sample, this clonotype turned up once. V usage is TRBV27 and J usage is TRBJ1-5, with no clear D. The V gene's germline CDR1 is MNHEY and CDR2 SMNVEV (reference sequence). There are 14 residues in the CDR3. The V end lost 5 bases, the J end lost 3 bases, and 11 bases lay between the germline ends. The CDR3 DNA reads as TGTGCCAGCAGTCCGGTGTCTGTCAATCAGCCCCAGCATTTT. Residues: CASSPVSVNQPQHF.

This chain joins TRBV20-1 and TRBJ2-2; perhaps TRBD2 as D (5 bases). V shed 0 bases and J shed 3 bases, with 14 bases lying between them. Looked up from germline, CDR1 is DFQATT and CDR2 is SNEGSKA (reference sequence). The CDR3 covers 16 residues. CDR3 DNA sequence: TGCAGTGCTAGAGACCGAAGGACGGACTACACCGGGGAGCTGTTTTTT. Translating it yields CSARDRRTDYTGELFF.

Many counts were recorded for this clonotype. This sequence joins TRBV20-1 and TRBJ2-5, with D tentatively TRBD2 (6 bases). From germline, CDR1 is DFQATT and CDR2 SNEGSKA (reference sequence). V was cut by 6 bases and J by 5 bases, with 16 bases left in between. CDR3 length equals 13 residues. For the CDR3, the DNA is TGCAGTGCCCGTGGGAGGTTCGGGGAGACCCAGTACTTC. Its translation: CSARGRFGETQYF.

This clonotype was seen a few times. This chain uses TRBV29-1 with TRBJ1-1; D is undetermined. V was cut by 6 bases and J by 0 bases, with 11 bases left in between. Germline V CDR1 and CDR2: SQVTM, ANQGSEA. The CDR3 contains 13 residues. The CDR3 DNA sequence: TGCAGCGTCGCAGGTATTTTGAACACTGAAGCTTTCTTT. It codes for CSVAGILNTEAFF.

There are many counts of this clonotype. The rearrangement uses TRBV28 and TRBJ2-7; D gene unclear. This CDR3 spans 12 amino acids. V shed 5 bases and J shed 9 bases, with 14 bases lying between them. Germline V CDR1 and CDR2: MDHEN, SYDVKM. This CDR3 is CASSKPTSGQYF. Written as DNA, the CDR3 is TGTGCCAGCAGTAAGCCGACCTCGGGGCAGTACTTC.

This clonotype was recorded a few times. The chain has TRBV6-1 and TRBJ2-1; 11 bases fit TRBD2. The V gene end was trimmed by 10 bases and the J gene end by 8 bases; junction bases not matched to a gene: 7. Germline V lookup: CDR1 MNHNS, CDR2 SASEGT. The CDR3 has 13 amino acids. This chain's CDR3 is CANYSGRAHEQFF. The DNA of the CDR3 is TGTGCCAACTATAGCGGGAGGGCCCATGAGCAGTTCTTC.

In this sample, this clonotype turned up many times. This rearrangement joins TRBV6-1 to TRBJ1-1; D not certain. This CDR3 comprises 14 residues. Germline lookup yields CDR1 MNHNS and CDR2 SASEGT. With 3 bases removed from V and 1 base from J, the gap between germline ends came to 9 bases. The CDR3 DNA sequence: TGTGCCAGCAGTGATTTGGGTAGGAACACTGAAGCTTTCTTT. Protein sequence: CASSDLGRNTEAFF.

Many counts were recorded for this clonotype. The rearrangement links TRBV10-3 to TRBJ2-3, with 9 bases that match TRBD2. CDR1 and CDR2 from the germline V gene are ENHRY and SYGVKD. The CDR3 totals 16 residues. V lost 4 bases to trimming and J lost 5 bases; unmatched junction nucleotides: 10. The DNA for the CDR3 is TGTGCCATCAGTGGGGGAGTAGCGGGAGCCCAAGATACGCAGTATTTT. Protein sequence: CAISGGVAGAQDTQYF.